This T cell receptor (beta chain) was observed in a study of cytomegalovirus exposure and HLA in healthy donors (dated by TCRdb to about 2017). Notes on the research overall: An earlier analysis of under 600 of the donors reported 250 to 300 Gb of sequence data and roughly 100 million unique TCR beta sequences from 190 million or so T cells. Of the roughly 390 genotyped donors, 81% fell in the genetic ancestry cluster associated with self-reported Caucasian donors. All discovery cohort repertoires had been generated using a single sequencing platform. An early release covering approximately 600 HLA-typed donors comprised about 310 gigabases of sequencing data and some 79 million unique TCR sequences. The T cell repertoires of several hundred subjects were profiled by immunosequencing and related to cytomegalovirus serostatus. Among around 400 genotyped donors of the cohort, an average of 235,054 unique TCR beta nucleotide sequences were sequenced per donor, roughly 18% of them non-productive. Because of strong linkage in the cohort, five DR-DQ haplotypes were treated as single units for association and clustering. Typing coverage varied by locus: roughly 629-640 donors for A, B, C, DRB1 and DQB1; roughly 510 for DQA1; 600 to 610 for DPA1; under 490 for DPB1. A later genetic analysis used genome-wide SNP genotypes for about 65% of the 666 donors, treating that subset as a discovery cohort. The aim of the study was to test whether cataloging public T cell receptors could identify signatures of past pathogen exposure. HLA typing covered class I and class II loci at four-digit resolution. To study patterns of TCR occurrence, a later analysis re-analyzed previously published TCR beta repertoires from several hundred donors and added high-resolution HLA genotyping. Rather than using new phenotypic data, the later analysis identified candidate immune exposures from TCR beta sequences and from how often those sequences occurred across donors. To predict cytomegalovirus infection status, the study combined high-throughput TCR immunosequencing, statistical association of individual TCRs with disease status, and machine learning. An earlier analysis of approximately 630 of the donors applied high-throughput TCR beta sequencing to assess whether each TCR beta V gene segment acted as functional or pseudogenic. Donor age, sex, ethnicity and CMV serostatus were compiled alongside the repertoire data. Along with the approximately 600-subject first cohort, a separate validation cohort of over 90 different subjects was used. Broad study findings and their caveats: The study gave a list of over 150 TCR beta chains associated with cytomegalovirus. In a later analysis, several top co-occurrence clusters were reported to appear linked to parvovirus B19, influenza, CMV and Epstein-Barr virus. A later analysis found that HLA-associated TCR beta chains were more clonally expanded and had lower generation probabilities than equally common non-associated chains. Three of the identified cytomegalovirus-associated TCR beta chains were confirmed in vitro to be specific for cytomegalovirus antigens. Correlated functional status among segregating V segments might reflect linkage disequilibrium, but an unknown experimental factor could not be ruled out. Because some donors lacked HLA typing at each locus, the association tests relied only on the typed subset. When HLA alleles, especially DR and DQ, strongly co-occurred, attributing TCR associations to individual alleles was difficult. A further reported finding was that TCR beta sequences accurately predicted the HLA-A and HLA-B alleles for most subjects in the first cohort. The presence/absence analyses assumed that sequencing depth was roughly uniform across donors, and that assumption may not be true. Some IMGT-functional V segments, including TRBV6-2 and TRBV6-3, could not be told apart with the 87-base-pair reads, so those segments were excluded. A later analysis found that TCR association rates varied across HLA loci, with DRB1 alleles showing the most associated TCRs and HLA-C alleles the fewest. The earlier analysis of approximately 540 of the donors excluded roughly 17 rarely observed V segments, including chromosome 9 orphons, because counts were too low. V-gene and J-gene trimming of TCR beta chains was associated with a missense DCLRE1C variant in a later genetic analysis, and the association was replicated in an independent cohort. In a later analysis, around 17,000 TCR beta sequences were associated with specific HLA alleles at a false discovery rate of 0.05. Most TCR sequences were observed very rarely across donors, whereas some public TCRs were present in many individuals. In a later analysis, most CMV-associated TCR beta chains were found to appear HLA-restricted, with HLA associations seemingly driven largely by CMV exposure. According to a later genetic analysis, donors in an Asian-associated ancestry cluster had fewer N-insertions in productive TCRs than the approximately 690-donor mean. Only TCR beta chains were sequenced in this cohort, and the absence of alpha or paired-chain data limited detectable features. The only immune exposure information available for the cohort was CMV serostatus. Cytomegalovirus status was reported to be diagnosed by the classifier with high specificity and sensitivity in both the original and validation cohorts. An earlier analysis of approximately 530 of the donors showed that most TCR beta V segments appeared in productive rearrangements either about 87% or about 30% of the time, which broadly matched IMGT annotations. A cluster of highly shared sequence variants was judged likely to represent a technical artifact of the sequencing pipeline. The authors suggested that the approach could potentially be extended to other disease states and immunological phenotypes.

In total, just over 650 healthy bone marrow donors made up the cohort. At the time of sampling, all cohort members were nominally healthy, though unrecorded immune exposures were likely present. The donor was CMV seronegative and was included in the group of several hundred seronegative cohort members. Each donor provided a peripheral blood sample, and peripheral blood mononuclear cells were used for TCR beta sequencing. Genomic DNA was extracted from the blood cell samples with the Qiagen DNeasy Blood Extraction Kit. The CDR3 runs 15 amino acids, cysteine and phenylalanine included. Just CDR3 DNA is preserved here, 45 bases in frame from base 1. The germline V gene (reference sequence) specifies SEHNR as CDR1 and FQNEAQ as CDR2. The V and J ends are trimmed by 4 bases and 1 base, leaving 14 bases between them. The library was obtained by the immunoSEQ multiplex PCR assay. For the multiplex PCR, a mixture combining 60 forward primers for TCR Vbeta segments and 13 reverse primers for TCR Jbeta segments was used. The CDR3 region of rearranged TCR beta genes was amplified from genomic DNA by a multiplex PCR assay. Amplified TCR beta libraries were sequenced as 87-base-pair reads on the Illumina HiSeq System. Per the source publication's procedure: A later analysis tallied approximately 87 million unique TCR beta chains across the 666 repertoires, and around 9.9 million of those chains were shared by two or more donors. To remove PCR and sequencing errors, raw reads were error-corrected and collapsed into unique sequences using a nearest-neighbor algorithm that merged closely related sequences. CDR3 sequences were aligned to IMGT reference sequences to assign V, D and J gene segments. Each retained sequence needed at least a six-nucleotide match to both a V gene segment and a J gene segment. Rearrangements were classified as productive when the CDR3 lacked stop codons and remained in frame with V and J, and all other rearrangements were classified as non-productive. CDR3 was defined according to IMGT convention as the region running from the second conserved V-encoded cysteine to the conserved J-encoded phenylalanine. In an earlier analysis of more than 550 of the donors, sequences lacking an unambiguous match to a single V gene segment were excluded. In an earlier analysis of approximately 550 of the donors, V segments were called functional above 56.7% productive rearrangements and were called segregating when the between-donor standard deviation exceeded 5%. To diagnose cytomegalovirus status from the catalog of TCR beta chain sequences, a statistical classification framework was built. V and J gene assignment, in a later analysis, came from comparing TCR nucleotide sequences with IMGT/GENE-DB human TR gene sequences. The TCRdist pipeline was used in a later analysis to assign CDR3 sequences and most-parsimonious VDJ recombination scenarios. In a later analysis, each TCR beta chain was defined by its CDR3 amino acid sequence together with its V-gene family, and reads lacking a unique V-gene family were excluded. A later analysis removed nearly 600 highly shared, low-generation-probability nucleotide sequences to deal with suspected cross-contamination and a sequencing artifact. A later analysis calculated a clonal expansion index for each public chain from normalized within-repertoire ranks of inferred template counts. A later analysis computed generation probabilities with a VDJ recombination model fitted to out-of-frame rearrangements, and checked the results against IGoR. In a later analysis, hypergeometric tests were used to score TCR-TCR, TCR-HLA and TCR-CMV co-occurrence, with a repertoire-size bias correction applied to TCR pairs. To estimate false discovery rates, a later analysis permuted the HLA or CMV assignments 20 times. A later analysis grouped co-occurring TCRs with DBSCAN, adding TCRdist sequence similarity when clustering within HLA-allele-positive subsets. For co-occurrence clustering, repertoires with fewer than 30,000 or more than 120,000 public chains were excluded, along with a handful of repertoires with anomalous nucleotide sharing. This immuneACCESS table, as held by TCRdb, lists in-frame sequences with V and J called but not all clones. Of the missing ones, under half trace to an unresolved V gene in checked studies; the others have no known cause. That table supplies the V and J calls and clone size; D and trimming were determined from the DNA. This sample is represented by 160,000 or so clones; approximately 82% of them were singletons. The leading ten clones occupy 1.1% to 1.5% of the sample.

A single count supports this clone. The antigen it recognizes is unknown. No quality values exist for individual bases; no much larger clone is one base distant. The chain couples TRBV7-9 to TRBJ2-7; the D gene is perhaps TRBD1, from 6 matching bases. Source material: PBMCs. The sequence derives from a male donor in good health and CMV-seronegative. The CDR3 has the sequence CASSSGQTVSYEQYF. The DNA reads as follows: TGTGCCAGCAGCTCCGGACAGACCGTATCCTACGAGCAGTACTTC.